The 12 T cell receptor beta chains below come from one sample, sequenced in a study of blood T cells in healthy people across ages. With a J-beta primer mix and a sample-barcoded 5' primer, a second PCR ran roughly 7 to 11 cycles. MiXCR was run by TCRdb on the 5' RACE reads, yielding one entry per CDR3 protein. The sample lists 600,000 or so distinct CDR3 sequences; about 28% were seen once. Sequencing was carried out using blood. The receptors here all came from a woman over 75 in good health.

This sequence joins TRBV20-1 and TRBJ2-7, with D possibly matching TRBD1 (6 bases). CDR1 is DFQATT, CDR2 SNEGSKA, per germline (reference sequence). V shed 5 bases and J shed 0 bases, with 20 bases lying between them. The CDR3 is made up of 16 amino acids. The CDR3 here is CSARNSRTVRSYEQYF. The CDR3 DNA reads TGCAGTGCTCGAAATTCAAGGACAGTTCGCTCCTACGAGCAGTACTTC.

V gene TRBV7-3 combines with J gene TRBJ2-1; possibly TRBD2 for D (5 bases). V was cut by 5 bases and J by 5 bases, with 13 bases left in between. Germline V gene sequence: CDR1 SGHTA, CDR2 FQGTGA. This CDR3 spans 14 amino acids. Here the CDR3 reads CASSPSGVNNEQFF. CDR3 sequence (DNA): TGTGCCAGCAGCCCATCCGGGGTGAACAATGAGCAGTTCTTC. Based on the CDR3 plus reference TRBV7-3 and TRBJ2-1, the full variable domain is GAGVSQTPSNKVTEKGKYVELRCDPISGHTALYWYRQSLGQGPEFLIYFQGTGAADDSGLPNDRFFAVRPEGSVSTLKIQRTERGDSAVYLCASSPSGVNNEQFFGPGTRLTVL.

The genes are TRBV12-3 or TRBV12-4 and TRBJ2-3; 12 bases match TRBD1. V trimming: 4 bases; J trimming: 4 bases; junction bases outside the gene matches: 30. This CDR3 has 24 amino acids. CDR3 region: CASSSVRFPRDRGRRDSGADTQYF. As DNA, the CDR3 is TGTGCCAGCAGTTCCGTCCGCTTCCCCCGGGACAGGGGGCGACGAGACTCTGGCGCAGATACGCAGTATTTT.

This clonotype has more than one count but fewer than ten. The rearrangement uses TRBV20-1 and TRBJ1-1; D may be TRBD1 (5 bases). V was clipped by 1 base and J by 11 bases, with 8 bases between them. This CDR3 has 10 amino acids. Per germline, CDR1 DFQATT and CDR2 SNEGSKA (reference sequence). DNA for the CDR3: TGCAGTGCTAGAGGGCGACAGGCTTTCTTT. Translating it yields CSARGRQAFF.

CDR3 loop: CASSGGVLGEQYF. In DNA, the CDR3 is TGTGCCAGTAGCGGGGGGGTTTTAGGTGAGCAGTACTTC. The chain uses TRBV7-2 and TRBJ2-7; 11 nucleotides match TRBD2. V was clipped by 9 bases and J by 7 bases; unmatched bases: 8. The CDR3 sequence is 13 residues long. The germline V gene encodes CDR1 SGHTA and CDR2 FQGNSA.

This clonotype showed up many times. This rearrangement joins TRBV27 to TRBJ1-5; D gene uncertain. V was shortened by 3 bases and J by 6 bases, with 6 bases between the two germline ends. The germline CDR1 and CDR2 sequences are MNHEY and SMNVEV (reference sequence). CDR3 length: 12 amino acids. The CDR3 protein is CASSLVGQPQHF. The CDR3 nucleotides are TGTGCCAGCAGTTTGGTTGGTCAGCCCCAGCATTTT.

This clonotype showed up just a few times. The rearrangement uses TRBV20-1 and TRBJ2-5, with TRBD1 matching 8 bases. V dropped 2 bases and J dropped 1; count of bases not matched to a gene: 3. The CDR3 extends over 14 amino acids. Germline assignment: CDR1 DFQATT and CDR2 SNEGSKA (reference sequence). The CDR3 bases are TGCAGTGCTAGAACCGGACAGGGCCAAGAGACCCAGTACTTC. Its protein product is CSARTGQGQETQYF.

The chain recombines TRBV7-2 with TRBJ1-2; D not certain. Trimming stripped 3 bases from V and 8 bases from J, with 19 bases between. The CDR3 extends over 15 amino acids. In germline, CDR1 is SGHTA, CDR2 FQGNSA. Here the CDR3 DNA reads TGTGCCAGCAGCTTTGGTGGTTCTGGGTTAGTCGGCTACACCTTC. Translating gives CASSFGGSGLVGYTF.

This clonotype was observed at least ten times. The chain joins TRBV4-3 to TRBJ1-1; weak D call: TRBD1 (6 bases). In germline, CDR1 is LGHNA, CDR2 YSLEER. V shed 0 bases and J shed 4 bases, with 12 bases lying between them. This CDR3 has 15 amino acids. The CDR3, as DNA: TGCGCCAGCAGCCAAGACTCGGCAGGGGCCACTGAAGCTTTCTTT. Residues: CASSQDSAGATEAFF.

The chain recombines TRBV6-1 with TRBJ2-4; D tentatively fits TRBD1 or TRBD2 (6 bases each). Deletions cut 4 bases from V and 13 bases from J, with 29 bases between. Germline values: CDR1 MNHNS, CDR2 SASEGT. The CDR3 sequence is 17 residues long. The CDR3 sequence: CASSGPGQGMEPGEQYF. The CDR3 coding sequence is TGTGCCAGCAGTGGACCGGGGCAGGGGATGGAACCGGGGGAGCAGTACTTC.

This clonotype was detected many times. This chain joins TRBV12-3 or TRBV12-4 and TRBJ1-2, with 11 nucleotides matching TRBD1. The V and J ends lost 5 bases and 4 bases, in that order; junction bases with no gene match: 9. This CDR3 is built from 16 residues. CDR3 residues: CASSVSGQGASYGYTF. CDR3 DNA sequence: TGTGCCAGCAGTGTCTCTGGACAGGGGGCAAGCTATGGCTACACCTTC.

V usage is TRBV7-8 and J usage is TRBJ1-5; 10 bases line up with TRBD1. This CDR3 region has 16 residues. Germline CDR1 and CDR2: SGHVS and FQNEAQ. Losses at the gene ends were 2 bases for V and 4 bases for J; bases not matched to a gene: 5. The CDR3 protein is CASSLFGTGVNQPQHF. In DNA form, the CDR3 reads TGTGCCAGCAGCTTATTCGGGACAGGGGTAAATCAGCCCCAGCATTTT. The variable domain in full, completed from reference TRBV7-8 and TRBJ1-5, reads GAGVSQSPRYKVAKRGQDVALRCDPISGHVSLFWYQQALGQGPEFLTYFQNEAQLDKSGLPSDRFFAERPEGSVSTLKIQRTQQEDSAVYLCASSLFGTGVNQPQHFGDGTRLSIL.